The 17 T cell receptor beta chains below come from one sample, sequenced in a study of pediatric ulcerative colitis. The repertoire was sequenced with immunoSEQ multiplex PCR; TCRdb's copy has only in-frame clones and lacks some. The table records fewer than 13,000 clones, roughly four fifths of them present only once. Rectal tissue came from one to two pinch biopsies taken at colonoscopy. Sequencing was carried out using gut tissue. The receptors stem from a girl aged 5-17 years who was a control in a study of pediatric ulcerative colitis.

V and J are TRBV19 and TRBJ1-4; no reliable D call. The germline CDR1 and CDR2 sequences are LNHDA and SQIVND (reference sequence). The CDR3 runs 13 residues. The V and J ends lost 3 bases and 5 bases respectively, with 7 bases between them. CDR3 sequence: CASSIPRNEKLFF. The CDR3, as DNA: TGTGCCAGTAGTATTCCCAGGAATGAAAAACTGTTTTTT.

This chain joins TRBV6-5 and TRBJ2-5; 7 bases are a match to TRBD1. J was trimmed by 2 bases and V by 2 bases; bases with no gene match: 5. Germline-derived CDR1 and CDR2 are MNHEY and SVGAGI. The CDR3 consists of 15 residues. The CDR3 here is CASSYQGQWQETQYF. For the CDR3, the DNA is TGTGCCAGCAGTTACCAGGGACAGTGGCAAGAGACCCAGTACTTC.

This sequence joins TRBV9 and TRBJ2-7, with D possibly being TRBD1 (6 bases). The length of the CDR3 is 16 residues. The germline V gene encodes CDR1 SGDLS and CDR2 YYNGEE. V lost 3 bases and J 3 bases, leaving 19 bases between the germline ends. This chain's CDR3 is CASSEEGGGQNYEQYF. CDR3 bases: TGTGCCAGCAGCGAAGAAGGAGGAGGACAGAACTACGAGCAGTACTTC.

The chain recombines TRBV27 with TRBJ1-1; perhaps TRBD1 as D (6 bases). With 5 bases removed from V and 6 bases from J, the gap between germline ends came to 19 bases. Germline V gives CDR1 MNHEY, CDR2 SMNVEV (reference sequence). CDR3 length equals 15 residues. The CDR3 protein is CASSLKTGGLAEAFF. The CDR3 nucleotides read TGTGCCAGCAGTCTTAAGACAGGTGGGTTGGCTGAAGCTTTCTTT.

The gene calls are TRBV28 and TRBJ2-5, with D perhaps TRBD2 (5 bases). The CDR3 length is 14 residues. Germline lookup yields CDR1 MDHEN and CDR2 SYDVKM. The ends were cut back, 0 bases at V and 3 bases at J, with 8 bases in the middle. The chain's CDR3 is CASSLWSGEETQYF. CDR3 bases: TGTGCCAGCAGTTTATGGTCCGGGGAAGAGACCCAGTACTTC.

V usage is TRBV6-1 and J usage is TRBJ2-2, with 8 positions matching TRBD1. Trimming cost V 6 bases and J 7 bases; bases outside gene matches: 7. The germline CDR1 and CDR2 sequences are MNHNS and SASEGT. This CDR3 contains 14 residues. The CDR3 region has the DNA TGTGCCAGCAGCGTGACAGGGGCCCACGGGGAGCTGTTTTTT. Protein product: CASSVTGAHGELFF.

The CDR3 spells CASSGGTVNTGELFF. The DNA of the CDR3 is TGTGCCAGCAGCGGCGGGACGGTCAACACCGGGGAGCTGTTTTTT. The V and J genes are TRBV7-9 and TRBJ2-2; TRBD2 might be the D (6 bases). Trimming removed 5 bases from V and 2 bases from J, with 12 bases in between. Germline V lookup: CDR1 SEHNR, CDR2 FQNEAQ (reference sequence). This CDR3 has 15 residues.

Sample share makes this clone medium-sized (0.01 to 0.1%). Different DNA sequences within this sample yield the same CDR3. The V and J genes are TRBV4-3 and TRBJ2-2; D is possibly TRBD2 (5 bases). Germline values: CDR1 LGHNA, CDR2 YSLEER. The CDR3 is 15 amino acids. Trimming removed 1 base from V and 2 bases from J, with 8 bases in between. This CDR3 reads CASSQGSGNTGELFF. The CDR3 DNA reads TGCGCCAGCAGCCAAGGGTCGGGAAACACCGGGGAGCTGTTTTTT.

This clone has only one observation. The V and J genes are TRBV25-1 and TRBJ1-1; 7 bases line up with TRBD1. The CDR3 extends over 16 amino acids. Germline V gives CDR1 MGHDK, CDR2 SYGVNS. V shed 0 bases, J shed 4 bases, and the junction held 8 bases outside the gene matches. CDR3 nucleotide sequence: TGTGCCAGCAGTGAATATCAGGGGGGACGTGGCACTGAAGCTTTCTTT. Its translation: CASSEYQGGRGTEAFF. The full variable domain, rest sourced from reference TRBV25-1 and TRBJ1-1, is EADIYQTPRYLVIGTGKKITLECSQTMGHDKMYWYQQDPGMELHLIHYSYGVNSTEKGDLSSESTVSRIRTEHFPLTLESARPSHTSQYLCASSEYQGGRGTEAFFGQGTRLTVV.

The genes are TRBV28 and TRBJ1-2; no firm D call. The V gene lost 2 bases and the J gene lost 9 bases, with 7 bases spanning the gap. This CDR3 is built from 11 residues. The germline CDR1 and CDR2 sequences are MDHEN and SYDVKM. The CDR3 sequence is CASSLRTSYTF. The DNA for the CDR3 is TGTGCCAGCAGTTTACGGACCAGCTACACCTTC.

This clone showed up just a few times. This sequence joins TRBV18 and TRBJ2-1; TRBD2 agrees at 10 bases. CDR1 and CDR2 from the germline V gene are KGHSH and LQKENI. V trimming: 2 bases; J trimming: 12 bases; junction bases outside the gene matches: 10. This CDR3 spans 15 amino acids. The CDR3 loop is CASSPRSGRDGGQFF. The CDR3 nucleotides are TGTGCCAGCTCACCAAGGAGCGGGAGGGACGGAGGGCAGTTCTTC.

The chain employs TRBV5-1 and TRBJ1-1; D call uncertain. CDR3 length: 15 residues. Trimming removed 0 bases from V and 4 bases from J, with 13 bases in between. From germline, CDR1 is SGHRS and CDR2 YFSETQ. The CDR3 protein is CASSLEAGWATEAFF. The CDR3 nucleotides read TGCGCCAGCAGCTTGGAGGCGGGGTGGGCCACTGAAGCTTTCTTT.

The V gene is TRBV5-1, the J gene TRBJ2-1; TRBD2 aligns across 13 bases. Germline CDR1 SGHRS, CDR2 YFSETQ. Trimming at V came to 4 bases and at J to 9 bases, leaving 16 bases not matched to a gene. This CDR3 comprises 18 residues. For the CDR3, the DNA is TGCGCCAGCAGCCCCACCGGCTGGACTAGCGGGAGATGGGGTGAGCAGTTCTTC. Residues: CASSPTGWTSGRWGEQFF.

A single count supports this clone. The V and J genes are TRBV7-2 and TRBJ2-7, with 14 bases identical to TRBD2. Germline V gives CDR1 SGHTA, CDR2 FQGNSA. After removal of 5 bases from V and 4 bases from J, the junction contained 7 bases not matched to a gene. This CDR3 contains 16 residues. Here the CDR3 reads CASSVGTSGRGYEQYF. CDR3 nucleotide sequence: TGTGCCAGCAGCGTCGGGACTAGCGGGAGAGGTTACGAGCAGTACTTC.

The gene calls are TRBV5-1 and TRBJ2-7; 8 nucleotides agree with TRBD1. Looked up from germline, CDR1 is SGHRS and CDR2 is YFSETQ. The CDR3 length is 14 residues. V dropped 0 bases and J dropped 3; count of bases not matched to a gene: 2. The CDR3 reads CASSLDRGDYEQYF. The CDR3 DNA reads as TGCGCCAGCAGCTTGGACAGGGGGGACTACGAGCAGTACTTC.

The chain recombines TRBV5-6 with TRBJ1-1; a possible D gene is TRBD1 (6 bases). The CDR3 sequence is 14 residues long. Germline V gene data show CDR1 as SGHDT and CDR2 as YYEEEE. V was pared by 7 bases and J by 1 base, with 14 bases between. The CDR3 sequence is CASAPGGRNTEAFF. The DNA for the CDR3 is TGTGCCAGCGCGCCCGGGGGCCGGAACACTGAAGCTTTCTTT.

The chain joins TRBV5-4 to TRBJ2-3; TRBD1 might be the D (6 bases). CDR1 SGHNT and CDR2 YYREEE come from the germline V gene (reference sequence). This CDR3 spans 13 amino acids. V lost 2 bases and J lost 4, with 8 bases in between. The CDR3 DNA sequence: TGTGCCAGCAGCTTTGAGGGGGCAGATACGCAGTATTTT. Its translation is CASSFEGADTQYF. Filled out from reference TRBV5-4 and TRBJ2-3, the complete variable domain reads ETGVTQSPTHLIKTRGQQVTLRCSSQSGHNTVSWYQQALGQGPQFIFQYYREEENGRGNFPPRFSGLQFPNYSSELNVNALELDDSALYLCASSFEGADTQYFGPGTRLTVL.